The 25 T cell receptor beta chains listed next were all sequenced from one sample in a study of identical twins. TCRdb independently ran MiXCR on the 5' RACE reads; one entry per CDR3 protein. This table holds around 250,000 distinct CDR3 sequences, around 8.3% found once. This sample also appeared in a second study, on yellow fever vaccine responses in identical twins.

Sequenced sample: CD8+ T cells sorted from blood. The receptors were gathered from a woman younger than 30 in good health.

In nucleotides, the CDR3 is TGCGCCAGCAGCCAAGGTTCTAGCGGCCACAATGAGCAGTTCTTC. Its translation: CASSQGSSGHNEQFF. The J gene is TRBJ2-1, the V gene TRBV4-3; TRBD2 aligns across 7 bases. This CDR3 comprises 15 residues. J gave up 5 bases and V 1 base, and 5 bases lay outside the gene matches. Looked up from germline, CDR1 is LGHNA and CDR2 is YSLEER.

This clonotype was picked up a small number of times. The junction shows a germline mismatch at one end, possibly a read error. The chain is built from TRBV7-7 and TRBJ2-3; possible D gene TRBD1, 6 bases. This CDR3 contains 14 residues. CDR1 SSHAT and CDR2 FNYEAQ come from the germline V gene (reference sequence). The CDR3 reads CASSPGQPPDTQYF. The CDR3 DNA sequence: TGTGCTAGCAGTCCGGGACAACCCCCAGATACGCAGTATTTT.

The rearrangement links TRBV5-6 to TRBJ2-1, with unresolved D. The CDR3 runs 13 residues. The germline V gene encodes CDR1 SGHDT and CDR2 YYEEEE. V gave up 9 bases and J gave up 8 bases, with 18 bases separating them. CDR3: CATKLGSVHEQFF. Written as DNA, the CDR3 is TGTGCCACCAAGCTTGGTTCGGTCCATGAGCAGTTCTTC.

V gene TRBV18 combines with J gene TRBJ2-1; possible D gene TRBD2, 5 bases. CDR1 and CDR2 (germline): KGHSH, LQKENI. Trimming took off 5 bases at V and 4 bases at J, with 9 bases between the two ends. The CDR3 sequence is 13 residues long. The CDR3 region is CASSADWYNEQFF. The CDR3 nucleotides read TGTGCCAGCTCAGCGGACTGGTACAATGAGCAGTTCTTC. The variable domain in full, with the rest retrieved from reference TRBV18 and TRBJ2-1, is NAGVMQNPRHLVRRRGQEARLRCSPMKGHSHVYWYRQLPEEGLKFMVYLQKENIIDESGMPKERFSAEFPKEGPSILRIQQVVRGDSAAYFCASSADWYNEQFFGPGTRLTVL.

The chain uses TRBV6-2 or TRBV6-3 and TRBJ2-7; TRBD1 matches at 7 bases. The V gene end was trimmed by 7 bases and the J gene end by 6 bases; junction bases not matched to a gene: 15. CDR3 length equals 15 residues. Per the germline V gene, CDR1 is MNHEY and CDR2 is SVGEGT. The CDR3 sequence is CASTFSTGMITEQYF. The CDR3 nucleotides read TGTGCCAGCACCTTCTCGACAGGGATGATAACCGAGCAGTACTTC.

The rearrangement uses TRBV27 and TRBJ2-2; TRBD2 aligns across 9 bases. V lost 1 base, J lost 4 bases, and 13 bases stayed unmatched. Germline V CDR1 and CDR2: MNHEY, SMNVEV (reference sequence). This CDR3 comprises 19 residues. CDR3 protein: CASSLWAEVAGGPTGELFF. The CDR3 region has the DNA TGTGCCAGCAGTTTATGGGCTGAGGTGGCGGGGGGGCCCACCGGGGAGCTGTTTTTT.

V is TRBV27 and J is TRBJ2-5; 8 bases map to TRBD1. Germline trimming cut 4 bases from V and 0 bases from J; bases unmatched to any gene: 7. Per germline, CDR1 MNHEY and CDR2 SMNVEV (reference sequence). This CDR3 comprises 16 residues. DNA for the CDR3: TGTGCCAGCAGTTCCCGGACAGGGTCGTACCAAGAGACCCAGTACTTC. Translated: CASSSRTGSYQETQYF.

The chain carries TRBV10-3 and TRBJ2-3; no definite D call. CDR1 is ENHRY, CDR2 SYGVKD, per germline. V was clipped by 3 bases and J by 0 bases, with 7 bases between them. The CDR3 covers 14 residues. The CDR3 sequence is CAISDTESTDTQYF. CDR3 DNA sequence: TGTGCCATCAGTGACACGGAGAGCACAGATACGCAGTATTTT.

The genes are TRBV25-1 and TRBJ1-4; TRBD1 matches at 8 bases. The CDR3 loop spans 14 amino acids. Trimming cost V 4 bases and J 8 bases; bases outside gene matches: 6. Germline V CDR1 and CDR2: MGHDK, SYGVNS. The CDR3 DNA follows: TGTGCCAGCAGTGCCGGGACAGGTTACGAAAAACTGTTTTTT. Translated: CASSAGTGYEKLFF.

This clonotype showed up many times. V gene TRBV12-3 or TRBV12-4 combines with J gene TRBJ2-7; D not certain. The V gene lost 3 bases and the J gene lost 5 bases, with 5 bases spanning the gap. The CDR3 loop spans 11 amino acids. CDR3 sequence reads: CASSFWDEQYF. The CDR3 DNA is TGTGCCAGCAGTTTTTGGGACGAGCAGTACTTC.

This rearrangement joins TRBV6-1 to TRBJ1-2; the D gene is possibly TRBD1 (5 bases). The CDR3 covers 14 residues. Germline CDR1 is MNHNS and CDR2 is SASEGT. Trimming removed 5 bases at V and 5 bases at J, with 15 bases between. The CDR3 DNA reads as TGTGCCAGCAGTCCCCCCGGGACCGATTATGGCTACACCTTC. Translating it yields CASSPPGTDYGYTF.

This chain joins TRBV9 and TRBJ2-3, with TRBD1 as a possible D gene (6 bases). Germline values: CDR1 SGDLS, CDR2 YYNGEE. This CDR3 spans 15 amino acids. Between the trimmed V and J ends, which lost 4 bases and 1 base, there was a span of 13 bases. CDR3 residues: CASSLGPGGTDTQYF. CDR3 DNA: TGTGCCAGCAGCTTAGGGCCAGGGGGCACAGATACGCAGTATTTT.

This chain connects TRBV4-2 to TRBJ2-1, with 9 bases aligning to TRBD2. Per germline, CDR1 LGHNA and CDR2 YNFKEQ. This CDR3 spans 16 amino acids. With V trimmed by 2 bases and J by 0 bases, 2 bases remained unmatched. CDR3 sequence reads: CASSQHSGSSYNEQFF. CDR3 bases: TGTGCCAGCAGCCAACATAGCGGGAGCTCCTACAATGAGCAGTTCTTC.

The chain couples TRBV7-2 to TRBJ2-3, with TRBD2 as a possible D gene (5 bases). V was pared by 0 bases and J by 2 bases, with 9 bases between. CDR1 and CDR2 from the germline V gene are SGHTA and FQGNSA. The CDR3 extends over 15 amino acids. The CDR3 DNA reads as TGTGCCAGCAGCTTAGCATTGCGGGCCACAGATACGCAGTATTTT. As protein: CASSLALRATDTQYF.

The chain links TRBV20-1 to TRBJ2-7, with D possibly TRBD2 on 6 matching bases. V was cut by 0 bases and J by 2 bases, with 23 bases left in between. CDR3 length: 18 amino acids. Germline CDR1 reads DFQATT; CDR2 reads SNEGSKA (reference sequence). CDR3 sequence reads: CSARDMGRERSAAYEQYF. In DNA, the CDR3 is TGCAGTGCTAGAGATATGGGACGGGAGAGGTCGGCGGCCTACGAGCAGTACTTC.

This clonotype has only a few counts. The rearrangement joins TRBV5-1 to TRBJ2-6, with D possibly TRBD2 on 6 matching bases. V lost 0 bases to trimming and J lost 0 bases, with 10 bases between them. In germline, CDR1 is SGHRS, CDR2 YFSETQ. The CDR3 covers 17 residues. The CDR3 loop is CASSLEGLLSGANVLTF. The CDR3 nucleotides are TGCGCCAGCAGCTTGGAGGGACTCCTCTCTGGGGCCAACGTCCTGACTTTC.

The rearrangement uses TRBV14 and TRBJ2-7; unclear D gene. The V end lost 0 bases, the J end lost 1 base, and 13 bases lay between the germline ends. The CDR3 totals 16 residues. Germline-derived CDR1 and CDR2 are SGHDN and FVKESK. This CDR3 is CASSQDRGMGSYEQYF. As DNA, the CDR3 is TGTGCCAGCAGCCAAGATCGAGGCATGGGGTCCTACGAGCAGTACTTC.

The gene calls are TRBV10-3 and TRBJ2-7, with 7 positions matching TRBD1. The germline gives CDR1 ENHRY, CDR2 SYGVKD. CDR3 length: 16 amino acids. Unmatched junction bases numbered 15, after V lost 10 bases and J lost 0 bases. The CDR3 reads CATYSPGQSDSYEQYF. CDR3 DNA: TGTGCCACTTACTCCCCGGGACAGAGCGACTCCTACGAGCAGTACTTC.

The CDR3: CASLRWGGGFYEQYF. The CDR3 coding sequence is TGTGCCAGTCTACGGTGGGGTGGGGGTTTTTACGAGCAGTACTTC. The rearrangement uses TRBV27 and TRBJ2-7; D tentatively fits TRBD1 or TRBD2 (5 bases each). Deletions cut 9 bases from V and 4 bases from J, with 22 bases between. This CDR3 contains 15 residues. CDR1 is MNHEY, CDR2 SMNVEV, per germline (reference sequence).

This clonotype was detected ten times or more. The chain joins TRBV28 to TRBJ2-6, with 7 bases aligning to TRBD1. Germline V gives CDR1 MDHEN, CDR2 SYDVKM. The CDR3 loop spans 16 amino acids. V lost 4 bases and J lost 0; bases outside the gene matches: 3. The CDR3, as DNA: TGTGCCAGCAGTTCAGGACAGGTCTCTGGGGCCAACGTCCTGACTTTC. Encoded protein: CASSSGQVSGANVLTF.

The chain couples TRBV29-1 to TRBJ2-1; the match to TRBD2 covers 9 bases. V gave up 6 bases and J gave up 8 bases; unmatched junction bases: 8. Germline-derived CDR1 and CDR2 are SQVTM and ANQGSEA. The CDR3 has 13 residues. CDR3 in amino acids: CSVTGLAIDEQFF. In nucleotides, the CDR3 is TGCAGCGTAACGGGACTAGCCATCGATGAGCAGTTCTTC.

The chain has TRBV28 and TRBJ2-3, with 7 bases matching TRBD1. V lost 2 bases and J lost 2; bases outside the gene matches: 4. Germline V CDR1 and CDR2: MDHEN, SYDVKM. The CDR3 contains 15 residues. CDR3: CASSLGDRSTDTQYF. The CDR3 DNA follows: TGTGCCAGCAGTTTAGGGGACAGATCCACAGATACGCAGTATTTT.

This sequence joins TRBV7-8 and TRBJ2-7; 9 bases are a match to TRBD1. Germline CDR1 reads SGHVS; CDR2 reads FQNEAQ. This CDR3 is built from 17 residues. Trimming took 0 bases from V and 1 from J; bases not matched to a gene: 7. DNA for the CDR3: TGTGCCAGCAGCTTAGCTCGAACAGGGGGCGCATCCTACGAGCAGTACTTC. Protein sequence: CASSLARTGGASYEQYF. The whole variable domain, remainder taken from reference TRBV7-8 and TRBJ2-7, is GAGVSQSPRYKVAKRGQDVALRCDPISGHVSLFWYQQALGQGPEFLTYFQNEAQLDKSGLPSDRFFAERPEGSVSTLKIQRTQQEDSAVYLCASSLARTGGASYEQYFGPGTRLTVT.

This clonotype was observed a few times. The V call is TRBV10-3, the J call TRBJ2-3; TRBD2 aligns across 8 bases. In germline, CDR1 is ENHRY, CDR2 SYGVKD. V dropped 0 bases and J dropped 2; count of bases not matched to a gene: 7. This CDR3 spans 17 amino acids. CDR3 coding DNA: TGTGCCATCAGTGAGTCGGGTCGGGAGGGTTTCACAGATACGCAGTATTTT. Its protein product is CAISESGREGFTDTQYF.

This clonotype was found many times. The chain uses TRBV6-5 and TRBJ2-2, with D possibly being TRBD1 (5 bases). The CDR3 loop spans 14 amino acids. The ends were cut back, 3 bases at V and 4 bases at J, with 9 bases in the middle. In germline, CDR1 is MNHEY, CDR2 SVGAGI. CDR3 sequence reads: CASSYQGITGELFF. In nucleotides, the CDR3 is TGTGCCAGCAGTTATCAGGGAATCACCGGGGAGCTGTTTTTT.